This T cell receptor beta chain appears in the sequencing data of a study of blood T cell repertoires in COVID-19. Shortly before study entry, within 2 weeks, exposed participants had met a COVID-19 case. V was clipped by 1 base and J by 3 bases, with 4 bases between them. The CDR3 has 12 amino acids. CDR1 LNHNV and CDR2 YYDKDF come from the germline V gene (reference sequence). Assay: immunoSEQ multiplex PCR; the TCRdb copy retains only in-frame clones and omits some. The sample comprises 150,000 to 200,000 clones, around 80% of which are singletons, and approximately 15% rests with the top ten. Sequenced sample: PBMCs or T cells enriched from blood (not recorded which). The TCR sequence derives from a man aged 60 to 69 who had been exposed to COVID-19. The J gene is TRBJ2-7, the V gene TRBV15; D is unclear. The CDR3 region has the DNA TGTGCCACCAGCAGAGGAGACTACGAGCAGTACTTC. Translating gives CATSRGDYEQYF.